Following are 21 T cell receptor beta chains from one sample sequenced in a study of OX40 agonist ivuxolimab in advanced cancers. Assay used: immunoSEQ multiplex PCR; TCRdb lists only in-frame clones, some missing. The table lists about 77,000 clones, approximately 82% of them singletons. The sequences come from CD4+ or CD8+ T cells sorted from blood, collected in a trial of the OX40 agonist ivuxolimab. The receptors shown here come from an adult with an advanced solid tumor such as melanoma, head and neck, liver or kidney cancer.

This clone showed up just a few times. The chain has TRBV6-1 and TRBJ2-7; D might be TRBD2 (5 bases). CDR1 and CDR2 (germline): MNHNS, SASEGT. This CDR3 spans 13 amino acids. V was pared by 2 bases and J by 3 bases, with 8 bases between. CDR3 DNA sequence: TGTGCCAGCAGTGAACAGGCGGGCTACGAGCAGTACTTC. The encoded protein is CASSEQAGYEQYF.

The chain employs TRBV30 and TRBJ2-3; tentative D call: TRBD2 (5 bases). The CDR3 is 14 amino acids. The germline V gene encodes CDR1 GTSNPN and CDR2 SVGIG (reference sequence). V lost 2 bases, J lost 0 bases, and 9 bases lay in between. The CDR3 sequence is CAWSTSPSTDTQYF. The CDR3 DNA is TGTGCCTGGAGTACTAGTCCTAGCACAGATACGCAGTATTTT.

This chain connects TRBV14 to TRBJ2-5; D tentatively reads TRBD1 or TRBD2 (5 bases each). The CDR3 length is 17 residues. Germline lookup yields CDR1 SGHDN and CDR2 FVKESK. The V gene lost 0 bases and the J gene lost 8 bases, with 22 bases spanning the gap. In DNA, the CDR3 is TGTGCCAGCAGCCAAGATGATCCTTCGGGGACCAAGACTACCCAGTACTTC. Translating it yields CASSQDDPSGTKTTQYF.

The chain links TRBV5-4 to TRBJ2-2; 14 nucleotides line up with TRBD2. J gave up 6 bases and V 3 bases, and 4 bases lay outside the gene matches. The CDR3 consists of 16 residues. The germline V gene has CDR1 SGHNT and CDR2 YYREEE (reference sequence). CDR3 coding DNA: TGTGCCAGCAGCTCAGGACTAGCGGGGGGTCCCGGGGAGCTGTTTTTT. Its protein product is CASSSGLAGGPGELFF.

The V gene is TRBV5-1, the J gene TRBJ2-5; D is ambiguous. CDR1 and CDR2 from the germline V gene are SGHRS and YFSETQ. The CDR3 covers 14 residues. V was clipped by 0 bases and J by 1 base, with 7 bases between them. In DNA form, the CDR3 reads TGCGCCAGCAGCTTGGGACACCTCCAAGAGACCCAGTACTTC. This codes for CASSLGHLQETQYF.

J is TRBJ2-1 and V is TRBV15, with 13 bases aligning to TRBD2. CDR3 length equals 15 residues. In germline, CDR1 is LNHNV, CDR2 YYDKDF (reference sequence). The V segment lost 1 base and the J segment 9 bases; nucleotides outside the gene matches: 3. The chain's CDR3 is CATSRGGTSGIEQFF. CDR3 sequence (DNA): TGTGCCACCAGCAGAGGCGGGACTAGCGGGATTGAGCAGTTCTTC.

This chain links TRBV6-6 with TRBJ2-7; 7 bases match TRBD1. Looked up from germline, CDR1 is MNHNY and CDR2 is SVGAGI (reference sequence). J gave up 2 bases and V 0 bases, and 4 bases lay outside the gene matches. The CDR3 runs 15 residues. In nucleotides, the CDR3 is TGTGCCAGCAGTTACTCGGGGACAGCCACCTACGAGCAGTACTTC. Its translation is CASSYSGTATYEQYF.

The chain links TRBV5-4 to TRBJ1-1; TRBD1 is a possible D gene (5 bases). Looked up from germline, CDR1 is SGHNT and CDR2 is YYREEE (reference sequence). This CDR3 has 15 amino acids. Trimming pared 4 bases from V and 4 bases from J, leaving 17 bases between. DNA for the CDR3: TGTGCCAGCAGCCCACGGTCGGGGCGGACCACTGAAGCTTTCTTT. Its translation: CASSPRSGRTTEAFF. The full variable domain, rest sourced from reference TRBV5-4 and TRBJ1-1, is ETGVTQSPTHLIKTRGQQVTLRCSSQSGHNTVSWYQQALGQGPQFIFQYYREEENGRGNFPPRFSGLQFPNYSSELNVNALELDDSALYLCASSPRSGRTTEAFFGQGTRLTVV.

The CDR3 DNA reads as TGTGCCAGCAGCTGGGGGGGTAACAGCGCTGTCGTCCTGACTTTC. Amino acid sequence: CASSWGGNSAVVLTF. V usage is TRBV7-2 and J usage is TRBJ2-6; TRBD2 matches at 7 bases. The germline CDR1 and CDR2 sequences are SGHTA and FQGNSA. This CDR3 comprises 15 residues. Losses at the gene ends were 4 bases for V and 12 bases for J; bases not matched to a gene: 12.

The chain links TRBV4-1 to TRBJ1-2, with 10 bases identical to TRBD1. The CDR3 runs to 15 residues. CDR1 MGHRA and CDR2 YSYEKL come from the germline V gene. V lost 7 bases, J lost 0 bases, and 5 bases stayed unmatched. CDR3 in DNA: TGCGCCAGCACCCCAGGACAGGGGGCTAACTATGGCTACACCTTC. Encoded protein: CASTPGQGANYGYTF.

The rearrangement uses TRBV9 and TRBJ2-3; D gene uncertain. V lost 3 bases and J 7 bases, leaving 18 bases between the germline ends. CDR3 length equals 15 residues. Germline CDR1 and CDR2: SGDLS and YYNGEE. CDR3 sequence: CASSAYEGQPNTQYF. CDR3 coding DNA: TGTGCCAGCAGCGCCTACGAAGGCCAGCCGAATACGCAGTATTTT.

The sample holds a few counts of this clone. The J gene is TRBJ1-1, the V gene TRBV5-4; D possibly corresponds to TRBD1 (5 bases). With 0 bases removed from V and 4 bases from J, the gap between germline ends came to 7 bases. CDR3 length equals 13 residues. In germline, CDR1 is SGHNT, CDR2 YYREEE (reference sequence). In nucleotides, the CDR3 is TGTGCCAGCAGCTTGGTAGGGGCCACTGAAGCTTTCTTT. Protein product: CASSLVGATEAFF.

The rearrangement uses TRBV5-8 and TRBJ2-3, with 7 bases fitting TRBD2. V was clipped by 5 bases and J by 2 bases; unmatched bases: 2. CDR1 and CDR2 from the germline V gene are SGHTS and YDEGEE. This CDR3 has 13 residues. CDR3 sequence reads: CASRLAATDTQYF. CDR3 nucleotide sequence: TGTGCCAGCAGGCTAGCGGCCACAGATACGCAGTATTTT.

Concerning this clone itself: Other nucleotide sequences from this sample produce the same CDR3. V usage is TRBV7-2 and J usage is TRBJ1-3; D is unclear. The V end lost 3 bases, the J end lost 4 bases, and 10 bases lay between the germline ends. CDR3 length equals 14 residues. Germline V gene sequence: CDR1 SGHTA, CDR2 FQGNSA. CDR3 DNA sequence: TGTGCCAGCAGCTTGGGGATGAACGGAAACACCATATATTTT. It specifies CASSLGMNGNTIYF.

The chain uses TRBV9 and TRBJ2-3; 9 bases map to TRBD2. Germline V gene sequence: CDR1 SGDLS, CDR2 YYNGEE. V lost 4 bases to trimming and J lost 6 bases; unmatched junction nucleotides: 15. The CDR3 contains 17 residues. The chain's CDR3 is CASSPLLQAGGLDTQYF. The CDR3 DNA reads TGTGCCAGCAGCCCCCTGCTACAAGCGGGGGGTTTGGATACGCAGTATTTT.

The V and J genes are TRBV19 and TRBJ1-2, with a possible D match to TRBD1 (6 bases). Germline V gene lookup returns CDR1 LNHDA and CDR2 SQIVND (reference sequence). This CDR3 is built from 15 residues. Trimming removed 1 base from V and 8 bases from J, with 17 bases in between. CDR3 in amino acids: CASSIGQEGVGGYTF. The CDR3 coding sequence is TGTGCCAGTAGTATAGGACAGGAGGGAGTAGGAGGCTACACCTTC. The full variable domain, completed using reference TRBV19 and TRBJ1-2, is DGGITQSPKYLFRKEGQNVTLSCEQNLNHDAMYWYRQDPGQGLRLIYYSQIVNDFQKGDIAEGYSVSREKKESFPLTVTSAQKNPTAFYLCASSIGQEGVGGYTFGSGTRLTVV.

This chain links TRBV19 with TRBJ2-7; D is perhaps TRBD2 (5 bases). The CDR3 extends over 13 amino acids. Germline CDR1 LNHDA, CDR2 SQIVND (reference sequence). V was clipped by 3 bases and J by 2 bases, with 8 bases between them. CDR3 amino acids: CASSMIGTYEQYF. For the CDR3, the DNA is TGTGCCAGTAGTATGATCGGGACCTACGAGCAGTACTTC.

The V gene is TRBV11-2, the J gene TRBJ1-1; D gene ambiguous. The germline V gene has CDR1 SGHAT and CDR2 FQNNGV. The CDR3 length is 12 residues. V was pared by 7 bases and J by 8 bases, with 14 bases between. Written as DNA, the CDR3 is TGTGCCAGCACTCCTGGAAGAAGAGAAGCTTTCTTT. Amino acid sequence: CASTPGRREAFF.

This chain connects TRBV9 to TRBJ1-1; D remains ambiguous. The CDR3 covers 14 residues. CDR1 is SGDLS, CDR2 YYNGEE, per germline. Trimming removed 6 bases at V and 1 base at J, with 13 bases between. The CDR3 is CASTPGRGNTEAFF. As DNA, the CDR3 is TGTGCCAGCACCCCAGGACGGGGGAACACTGAAGCTTTCTTT.

The rearrangement uses TRBV9 and TRBJ1-5; D possibly corresponds to TRBD1 (5 bases). V lost 4 bases, J lost 11 bases, and 37 bases lay in between. CDR1 is SGDLS, CDR2 YYNGEE, per germline. This CDR3 is 20 amino acids long. The CDR3 is CASSPPIWGPGNDGVRTQHF. CDR3 nucleotide sequence: TGTGCCAGCAGCCCCCCAATATGGGGACCAGGTAATGATGGGGTGAGGACCCAGCATTTT.

The chain uses TRBV4-3 and TRBJ2-3; 11 bases fit TRBD2. The CDR3 consists of 16 residues. Germline assignment: CDR1 LGHNA and CDR2 YSLEER. Trimming cost V 4 bases and J 4 bases; bases outside gene matches: 7. CDR3 amino acids: CASSPRLAGQADTQYF. DNA of the CDR3: TGCGCCAGCAGCCCTCGACTAGCGGGACAGGCAGATACGCAGTATTTT.